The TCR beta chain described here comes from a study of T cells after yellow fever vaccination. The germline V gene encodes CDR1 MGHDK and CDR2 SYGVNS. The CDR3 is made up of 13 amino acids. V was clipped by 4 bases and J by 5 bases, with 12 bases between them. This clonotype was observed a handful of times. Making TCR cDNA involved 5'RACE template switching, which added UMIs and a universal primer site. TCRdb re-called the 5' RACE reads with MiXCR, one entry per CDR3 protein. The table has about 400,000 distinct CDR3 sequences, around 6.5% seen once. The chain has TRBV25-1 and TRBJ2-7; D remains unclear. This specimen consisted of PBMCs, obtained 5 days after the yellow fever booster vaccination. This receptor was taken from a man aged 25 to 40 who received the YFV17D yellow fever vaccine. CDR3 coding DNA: TGTGCCAGCAGTGGGGGTTCAATGGACGAGCAGTACTTC. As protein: CASSGGSMDEQYF.